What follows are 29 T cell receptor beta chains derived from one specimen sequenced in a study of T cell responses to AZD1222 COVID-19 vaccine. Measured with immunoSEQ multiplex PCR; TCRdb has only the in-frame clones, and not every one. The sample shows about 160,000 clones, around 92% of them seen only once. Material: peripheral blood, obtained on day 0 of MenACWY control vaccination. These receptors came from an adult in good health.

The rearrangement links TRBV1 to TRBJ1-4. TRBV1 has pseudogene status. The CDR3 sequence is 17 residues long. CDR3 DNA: TGCACCAGCAGCCAAGACCACTCGTTAAGGGTGGGTGAAAAACTGTTTTTT. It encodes CTSSQDHSLRVGEKLFF.

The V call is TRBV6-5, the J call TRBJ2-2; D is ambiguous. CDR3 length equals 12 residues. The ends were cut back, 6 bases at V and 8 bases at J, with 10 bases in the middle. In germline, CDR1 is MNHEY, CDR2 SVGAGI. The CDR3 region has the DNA TGTGCCAGCAGCTCGTTAGGTGGGGAGCTGTTTTTT. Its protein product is CASSSLGGELFF.

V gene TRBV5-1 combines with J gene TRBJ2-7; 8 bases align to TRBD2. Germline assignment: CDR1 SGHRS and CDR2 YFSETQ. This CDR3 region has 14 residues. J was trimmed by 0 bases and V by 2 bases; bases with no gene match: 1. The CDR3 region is CASSLAGDSYEQYF. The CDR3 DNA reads TGCGCCAGCAGCTTAGCGGGAGACTCCTACGAGCAGTACTTC. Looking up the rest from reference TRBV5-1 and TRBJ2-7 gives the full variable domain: KAGVTQTPRYLIKTRGQQVTLSCSPISGHRSVSWYQQTPGQGLQFLFEYFSETQRNKGNFPGRFSGRQFSNSRSEMNVSTLELGDSALYLCASSLAGDSYEQYFGPGTRLTVT.

The CDR3 sequence is CASSAGGTGDEKLFF. The CDR3 coding sequence is TGTGCCAGCAGCGCTGGGGGGACAGGTGACGAAAAACTGTTTTTT. This chain joins TRBV9 and TRBJ1-4, with 8 nucleotides matching TRBD1. The V and J ends lost 3 bases and 8 bases, in that order; junction bases with no gene match: 9. Looked up from germline, CDR1 is SGDLS and CDR2 is YYNGEE. This CDR3 has 15 residues.

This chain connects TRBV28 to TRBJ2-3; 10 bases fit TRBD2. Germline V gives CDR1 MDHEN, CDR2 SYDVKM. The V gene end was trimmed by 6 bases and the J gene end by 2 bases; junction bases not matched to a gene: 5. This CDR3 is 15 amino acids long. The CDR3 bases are TGTGCCAGCAGACGGGGACTAGCGAACACAGATACGCAGTATTTT. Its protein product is CASRRGLANTDTQYF.

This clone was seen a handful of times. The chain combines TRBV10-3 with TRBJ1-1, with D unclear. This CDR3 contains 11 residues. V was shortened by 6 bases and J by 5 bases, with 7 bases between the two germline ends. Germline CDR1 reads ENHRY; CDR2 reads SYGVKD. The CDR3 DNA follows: TGTGCCATCAGAGGTAGGACTGAAGCTTTCTTT. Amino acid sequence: CAIRGRTEAFF.

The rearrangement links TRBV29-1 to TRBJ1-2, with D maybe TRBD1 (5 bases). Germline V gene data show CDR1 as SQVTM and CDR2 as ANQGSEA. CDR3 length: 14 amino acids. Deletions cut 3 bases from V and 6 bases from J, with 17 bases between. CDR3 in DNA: TGCAGCGTTGACCACGGGACCCTAGAAGATGGCTACACCTTC. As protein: CSVDHGTLEDGYTF.

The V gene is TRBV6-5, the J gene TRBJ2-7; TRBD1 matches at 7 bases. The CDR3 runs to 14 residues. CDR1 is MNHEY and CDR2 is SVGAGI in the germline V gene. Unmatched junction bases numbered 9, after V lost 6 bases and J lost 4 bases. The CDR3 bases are TGTGCCAGCAGAAGACAGGGAGAACTTTACGAGCAGTACTTC. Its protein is CASRRQGELYEQYF.

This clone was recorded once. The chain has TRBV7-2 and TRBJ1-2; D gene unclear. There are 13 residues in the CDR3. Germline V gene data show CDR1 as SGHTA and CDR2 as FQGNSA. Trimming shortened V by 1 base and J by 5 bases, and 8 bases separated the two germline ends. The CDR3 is CASSLEGRYGYTF. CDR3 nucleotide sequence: TGTGCCAGCAGCTTAGAAGGGAGGTATGGCTACACCTTC.

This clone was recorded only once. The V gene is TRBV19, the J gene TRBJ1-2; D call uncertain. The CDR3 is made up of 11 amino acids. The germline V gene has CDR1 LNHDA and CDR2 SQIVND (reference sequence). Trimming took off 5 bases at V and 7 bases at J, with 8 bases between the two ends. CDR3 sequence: CASSAKGGYTF. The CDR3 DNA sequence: TGTGCCAGTAGTGCTAAGGGTGGCTACACCTTC.

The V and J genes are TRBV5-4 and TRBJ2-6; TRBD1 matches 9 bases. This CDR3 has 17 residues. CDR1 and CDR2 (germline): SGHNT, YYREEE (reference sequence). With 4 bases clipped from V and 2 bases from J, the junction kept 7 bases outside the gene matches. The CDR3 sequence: CASSRGTGSTGANVLTF. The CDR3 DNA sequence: TGTGCCAGCAGCCGCGGGACAGGGAGTACTGGGGCCAACGTCCTGACTTTC.

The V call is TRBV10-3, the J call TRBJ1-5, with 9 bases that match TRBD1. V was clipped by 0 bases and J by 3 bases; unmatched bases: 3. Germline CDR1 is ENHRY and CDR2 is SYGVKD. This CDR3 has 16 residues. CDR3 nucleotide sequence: TGTGCCATCAGTGAGTCGGACAGGGGCGACAATCAGCCCCAGCATTTT. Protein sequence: CAISESDRGDNQPQHF.

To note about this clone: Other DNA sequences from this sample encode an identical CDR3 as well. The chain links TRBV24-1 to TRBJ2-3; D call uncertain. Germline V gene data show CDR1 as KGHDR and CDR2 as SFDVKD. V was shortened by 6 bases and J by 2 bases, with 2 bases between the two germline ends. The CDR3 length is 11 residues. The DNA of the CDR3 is TGTGCCACCAGTTTCACAGATACGCAGTATTTT. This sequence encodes CATSFTDTQYF.

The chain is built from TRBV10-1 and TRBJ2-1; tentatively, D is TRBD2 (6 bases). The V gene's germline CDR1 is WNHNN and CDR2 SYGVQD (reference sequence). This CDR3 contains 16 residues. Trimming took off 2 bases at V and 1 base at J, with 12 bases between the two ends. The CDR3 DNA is TGCGCCAGCAGTGAGACCTCCGCGGGGTCCTACAATGAGCAGTTCTTC. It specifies CASSETSAGSYNEQFF.

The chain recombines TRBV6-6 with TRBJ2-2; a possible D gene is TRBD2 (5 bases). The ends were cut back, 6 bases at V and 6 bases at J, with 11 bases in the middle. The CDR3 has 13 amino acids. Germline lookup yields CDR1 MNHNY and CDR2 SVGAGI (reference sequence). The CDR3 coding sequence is TGTGCCAGCAGCTTTCGGGGTCCCGGGGAGCTGTTTTTT. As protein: CASSFRGPGELFF.

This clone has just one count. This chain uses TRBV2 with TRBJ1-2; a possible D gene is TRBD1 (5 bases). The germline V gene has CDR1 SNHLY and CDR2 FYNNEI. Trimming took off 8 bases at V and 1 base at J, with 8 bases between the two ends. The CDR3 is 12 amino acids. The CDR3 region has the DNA TGTGCCAGCGGCGGGGGTAACTATGGCTACACCTTC. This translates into CASGGGNYGYTF. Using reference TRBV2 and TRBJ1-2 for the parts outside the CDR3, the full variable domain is EPEVTQTPSHQVTQMGQEVILRCVPISNHLYFYWYRQILGQKVEFLVSFYNNEISEKSEIFDDQFSVERPDGSNFTLKIRSTKLEDSAMYFCASGGGNYGYTFGSGTRLTVV.

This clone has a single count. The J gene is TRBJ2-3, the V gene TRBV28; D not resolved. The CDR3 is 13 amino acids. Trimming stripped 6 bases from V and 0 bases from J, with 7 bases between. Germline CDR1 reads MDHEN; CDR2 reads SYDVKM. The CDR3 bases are TGTGCCAGCAGCCCACCTAGCACAGATACGCAGTATTTT. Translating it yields CASSPPSTDTQYF.

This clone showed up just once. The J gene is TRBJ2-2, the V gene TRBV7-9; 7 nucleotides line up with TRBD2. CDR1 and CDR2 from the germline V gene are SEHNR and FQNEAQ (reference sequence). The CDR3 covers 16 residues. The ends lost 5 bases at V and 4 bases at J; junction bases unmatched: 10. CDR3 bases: TGTGCCAGCAGCGCCCCCCGGGGGAGGGCCACCGGGGAGCTGTTTTTT. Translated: CASSAPRGRATGELFF.

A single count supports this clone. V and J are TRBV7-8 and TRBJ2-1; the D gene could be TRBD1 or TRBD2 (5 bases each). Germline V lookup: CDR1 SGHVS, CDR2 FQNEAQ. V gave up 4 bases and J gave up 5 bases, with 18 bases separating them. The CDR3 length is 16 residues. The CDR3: CASSSDEGLGNNEQFF. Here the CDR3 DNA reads TGTGCCAGCAGCTCCGATGAGGGGCTAGGAAACAATGAGCAGTTCTTC.

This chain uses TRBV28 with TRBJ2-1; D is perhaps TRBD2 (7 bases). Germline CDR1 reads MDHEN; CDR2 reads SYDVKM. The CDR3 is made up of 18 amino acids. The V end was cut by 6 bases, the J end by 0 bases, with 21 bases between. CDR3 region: CASSPGGRETSSYNEQFF. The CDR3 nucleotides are TGTGCCAGCAGCCCTGGGGGGCGGGAGACGAGCTCCTACAATGAGCAGTTCTTC. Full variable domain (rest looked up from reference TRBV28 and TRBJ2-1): DVKVTQSSRYLVKRTGEKVFLECVQDMDHENMFWYRQDPGLGLRLIYFSYDVKMKEKGDIPEGYSVSREKKERFSLILESASTNQTSMYLCASSPGGRETSSYNEQFFGPGTRLTVL.

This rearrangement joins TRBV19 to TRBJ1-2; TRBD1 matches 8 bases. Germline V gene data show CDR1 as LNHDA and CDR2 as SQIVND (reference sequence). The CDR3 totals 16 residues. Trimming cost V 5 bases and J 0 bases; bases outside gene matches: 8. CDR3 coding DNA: TGTGCCAGTAGTTCGGGACAGGCCACCGCTAACTATGGCTACACCTTC. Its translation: CASSSGQATANYGYTF.

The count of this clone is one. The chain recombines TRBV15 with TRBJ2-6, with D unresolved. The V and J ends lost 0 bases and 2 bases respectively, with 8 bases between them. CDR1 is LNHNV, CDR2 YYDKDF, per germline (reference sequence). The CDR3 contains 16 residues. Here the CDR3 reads CATSRERVPGANVLTF. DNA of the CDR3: TGTGCCACCAGCAGAGAAAGGGTACCTGGGGCCAACGTCCTGACTTTC. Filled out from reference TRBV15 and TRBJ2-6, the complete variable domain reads DAMVIQNPRYQVTQFGKPVTLSCSQTLNHNVMYWYQQKSSQAPKLLFHYYDKDFNNEADTPDNFQSRRPNTSFCFLDIRSPGLGDTAMYLCATSRERVPGANVLTFGAGSRLTVL.

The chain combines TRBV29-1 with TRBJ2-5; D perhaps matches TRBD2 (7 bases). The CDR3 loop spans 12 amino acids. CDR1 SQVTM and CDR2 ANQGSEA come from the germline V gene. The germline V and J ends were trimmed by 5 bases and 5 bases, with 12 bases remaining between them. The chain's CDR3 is CSVNPGGETQYF. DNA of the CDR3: TGCAGCGTTAACCCGGGGGGCGAGACCCAGTACTTC. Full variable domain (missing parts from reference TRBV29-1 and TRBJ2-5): SAVISQKPSRDICQRGTSLTIQCQVDSQVTMMFWYRQQPGQSLTLIATANQGSEATYESGFVIDKFPISRPNLTFSTLTVSNMSPEDSSIYLCSVNPGGETQYFGPGTRLLVL.

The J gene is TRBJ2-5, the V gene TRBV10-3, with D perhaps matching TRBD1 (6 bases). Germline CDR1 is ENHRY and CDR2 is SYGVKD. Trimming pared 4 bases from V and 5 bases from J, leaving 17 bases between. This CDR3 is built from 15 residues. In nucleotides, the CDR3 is TGTGCCATCAGTGGAACAGGGCTCCCAGGGGAGACCCAGTACTTC. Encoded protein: CAISGTGLPGETQYF.

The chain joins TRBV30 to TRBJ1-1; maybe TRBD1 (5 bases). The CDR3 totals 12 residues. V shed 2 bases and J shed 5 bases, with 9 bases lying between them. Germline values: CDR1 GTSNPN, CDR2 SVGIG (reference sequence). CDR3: CAWSPGYTEAFF. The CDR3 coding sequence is TGTGCCTGGAGTCCAGGGTATACTGAAGCTTTCTTT.

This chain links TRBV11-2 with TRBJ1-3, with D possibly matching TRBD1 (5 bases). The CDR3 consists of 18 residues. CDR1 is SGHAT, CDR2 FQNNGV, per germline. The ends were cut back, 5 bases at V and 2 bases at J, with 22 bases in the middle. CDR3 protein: CASSLVLGGIGTGNTIYF. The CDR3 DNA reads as TGTGCCAGCAGCCTTGTTTTGGGGGGGATCGGAACTGGAAACACCATATATTTT. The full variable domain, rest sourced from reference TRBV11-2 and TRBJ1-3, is EAGVAQSPRYKIIEKRQSVAFWCNPISGHATLYWYQQILGQGPKLLIQFQNNGVVDDSQLPKDRFSAERLKGVDSTLKIQPAKLEDSAVYLCASSLVLGGIGTGNTIYFGEGSWLTVV.

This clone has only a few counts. The CDR3 protein is CASSRGAGVGEQYF. CDR3 bases: TGTGCCAGCAGCCGAGGAGCGGGAGTGGGCGAGCAGTACTTC. The chain carries TRBV28 and TRBJ2-7, with 8 bases identical to TRBD2. The junction had 10 bases not matched to a gene; V was cut back by 6 bases and J by 6 bases. The germline gives CDR1 MDHEN, CDR2 SYDVKM. CDR3 length equals 14 residues.

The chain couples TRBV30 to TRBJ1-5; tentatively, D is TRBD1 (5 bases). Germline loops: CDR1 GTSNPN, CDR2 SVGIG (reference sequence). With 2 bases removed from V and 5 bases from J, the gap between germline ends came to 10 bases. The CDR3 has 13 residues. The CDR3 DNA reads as TGTGCCTGGAGTAGGGAGGGACATCAGCCCCAGCATTTT. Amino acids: CAWSREGHQPQHF.

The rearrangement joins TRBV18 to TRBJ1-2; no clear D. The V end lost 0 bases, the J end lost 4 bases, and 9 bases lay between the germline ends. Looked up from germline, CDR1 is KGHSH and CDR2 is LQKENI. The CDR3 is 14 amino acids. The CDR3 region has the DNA TGTGCCAGCTCACCACCGCCAGCAGTCTATGGCTACACCTTC. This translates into CASSPPPAVYGYTF. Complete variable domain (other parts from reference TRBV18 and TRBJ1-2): NAGVMQNPRHLVRRRGQEARLRCSPMKGHSHVYWYRQLPEEGLKFMVYLQKENIIDESGMPKERFSAEFPKEGPSILRIQQVVRGDSAAYFCASSPPPAVYGYTFGSGTRLTVV.